These 8 T cell receptor beta chains share one sample of origin, sequenced in a study of somatic mutations in cytotoxic T cells in rheumatoid arthritis. Assay: immunoSEQ multiplex PCR; the TCRdb copy retains only in-frame clones and omits some. The table includes roughly 13,000 clones, roughly 82% detected once. Sequencing was done on a sample of CD8+ T cells sorted from blood. The receptors originated from an adult with rheumatoid arthritis.

CDR3 sequence: CASSTTKLAKNIQYF. The CDR3 DNA reads TGTGCCAGCAGCACCACAAAATTAGCCAAAAACATTCAGTACTTC. This chain connects TRBV7-3 to TRBJ2-4, with D hard to call. Between the trimmed V and J ends, which lost 5 bases and 0 bases, there was a span of 11 bases. Per germline, CDR1 SGHTA and CDR2 FQGTGA. CDR3 length: 15 residues.

This chain uses TRBV27 with TRBJ2-3; the match to TRBD1 covers 7 bases. V was clipped by 3 bases and J by 4 bases; unmatched bases: 19. The germline V gene encodes CDR1 MNHEY and CDR2 SMNVEV (reference sequence). The CDR3 has 19 residues. CDR3 in amino acids: CASSFSGQAVLPMADTQYF. CDR3 sequence (DNA): TGTGCCAGCAGTTTTTCCGGACAGGCCGTACTACCAATGGCAGATACGCAGTATTTT.

This chain links TRBV29-1 with TRBJ2-5, with D hard to call. V lost 3 bases and J lost 5, with 16 bases in between. The CDR3 loop spans 14 amino acids. CDR1 is SQVTM and CDR2 is ANQGSEA in the germline V gene. CDR3 DNA: TGCAGCGTTGAGGGCAGCCCCGTCTCGGAGACCCAGTACTTC. This codes for CSVEGSPVSETQYF.

The V call is TRBV10-1, the J call TRBJ2-1; a possible D gene is TRBD2 (6 bases). Germline CDR1 WNHNN, CDR2 SYGVQD (reference sequence). Trimming took off 2 bases at V and 4 bases at J, with 6 bases between the two ends. This CDR3 contains 13 residues. The CDR3, as DNA: TGCGCCAGCAGTGAGCGGGGGTACAATGAGCAGTTCTTC. Translated, it gives CASSERGYNEQFF.

This clone was counted only a few times. V is TRBV11-2 and J is TRBJ2-1; the match to TRBD1 covers 7 bases. The V gene end was trimmed by 4 bases and the J gene end by 4 bases; junction bases not matched to a gene: 7. The CDR3 sequence is 15 residues long. Germline values: CDR1 SGHAT, CDR2 FQNNGV. The CDR3 region has the DNA TGTGCCAGCAGCTACACCGGGACAGCGTACAATGAGCAGTTCTTC. It yields the protein CASSYTGTAYNEQFF.

The chain joins TRBV6-5 to TRBJ2-1, with D possibly TRBD2 on 5 matching bases. The length of the CDR3 is 14 residues. Trimming cost V 4 bases and J 5 bases, with 12 bases left between them. CDR1 and CDR2 from the germline V gene are MNHEY and SVGAGI. Here the CDR3 DNA reads TGTGCCAGCAGTTCCTCGGGGTGGGACAATGAGCAGTTCTTC. This encodes CASSSSGWDNEQFF.

This clone is medium-sized (0.01 to 0.1%). The J gene is TRBJ2-7, the V gene TRBV28; D might be TRBD1 (5 bases). From germline, CDR1 is MDHEN and CDR2 SYDVKM. This CDR3 contains 13 residues. V lost 3 bases and J 5 bases, leaving 11 bases between the germline ends. The CDR3: CASSLLQGNEQYF. The CDR3 bases are TGTGCCAGCAGTTTGCTTCAGGGTAACGAGCAGTACTTC.

The J gene is TRBJ2-1, the V gene TRBV6-6, with D unresolved. V lost 2 bases and J 7 bases, leaving 18 bases between the germline ends. CDR3 length equals 16 residues. Germline V gene data show CDR1 as MNHNY and CDR2 as SVGAGI (reference sequence). The CDR3 DNA is TGTGCCAGCAGTTACCCGACTCTAACGGGCGTTAATGAGCAGTTCTTC. Residues: CASSYPTLTGVNEQFF.